This passage covers 29 T cell receptor beta chains from one sample sequenced in a study of cytomegalovirus exposure and HLA in healthy donors. Produced via immunoSEQ multiplex PCR; TCRdb's table is partial and in-frame only. The sample includes over 50,000 clones, almost 97% seen only once; the top ten take around 1%. The sequenced sample was PBMCs. These TCRs come from a woman aged 18-29 years in good health and CMV-seronegative.

The chain links TRBV15 to TRBJ2-7; 8 nucleotides agree with TRBD1. The CDR3 runs 14 residues. J gave up 7 bases and V 3 bases, and 8 bases lay outside the gene matches. Germline values: CDR1 LNHNV, CDR2 YYDKDF (reference sequence). As DNA, the CDR3 is TGTGCCACCAGCAGGAGACAGGGGCCATGGGAGCAGTACTTC. The encoded protein is CATSRRQGPWEQYF.

The rearrangement uses TRBV6-5 and TRBJ2-3; 13 nucleotides line up with TRBD2. CDR1 is MNHEY, CDR2 SVGAGI, per germline. The trim removed 6 bases at V and 7 bases at J, leaving 7 bases unmatched. CDR3 length: 15 residues. As DNA, the CDR3 is TGTGCCAGCAGGCCCACTAGCGGGGGGGGGTATACGCAGTATTTT. It encodes CASRPTSGGGYTQYF.

This chain connects TRBV15 to TRBJ2-1, with D possibly TRBD1 on 8 matching bases. Trimming stripped 5 bases from V and 9 bases from J, with 17 bases between. Looked up from germline, CDR1 is LNHNV and CDR2 is YYDKDF (reference sequence). The length of the CDR3 is 14 residues. In DNA form, the CDR3 reads TGTGCCACCAGCGCCGGGACAGGCGGGGGTGAGCAGTTCTTC. Residues: CATSAGTGGGEQFF.

The J gene is TRBJ1-2, the V gene TRBV5-8, with 8 bases identical to TRBD1. The CDR3 spans 15 residues. CDR1 is SGHTS, CDR2 YDEGEE, per germline. Trimming took 3 bases from V and 8 from J; bases not matched to a gene: 12. The CDR3 sequence: CASSWDRRATRGYTF. CDR3 nucleotide sequence: TGTGCCAGCAGCTGGGACAGGCGCGCCACTCGGGGCTACACCTTC. The full variable domain, in which reference TRBV5-8 and TRBJ1-2 provide the parts outside the CDR3, is EAGVTQSPTHLIKTRGQQATLRCSPISGHTSVYWYQQALGLGLQFLLWYDEGEERNRGNFPPRFSGRQFPNYSSELNVNALELEDSALYLCASSWDRRATRGYTFGSGTRLTVV.

CDR3 DNA: TGTGCCAGCAGTTACCCGGGCGGGGGGGCAGATACGCAGTATTTT. Translating it yields CASSYPGGGADTQYF. This sequence joins TRBV28 and TRBJ2-3; 9 nucleotides match TRBD2. The J segment lost 4 bases and the V segment lost 4 bases, leaving 6 bases of the junction unmatched. The CDR3 extends over 15 amino acids. The germline V gene encodes CDR1 MDHEN and CDR2 SYDVKM.

The chain uses TRBV30 and TRBJ1-2; 8 bases line up with TRBD1. This CDR3 comprises 14 residues. With V trimmed by 0 bases and J by 5 bases, 5 bases remained unmatched. The germline V gene has CDR1 GTSNPN and CDR2 SVGIG (reference sequence). CDR3 sequence (DNA): TGTGCCTGGAGTGTTGGACAGGGCCGATATGGCTACACCTTC. Its translation: CAWSVGQGRYGYTF.

The chain carries TRBV28 and TRBJ1-2; D call uncertain. The germline V gene encodes CDR1 MDHEN and CDR2 SYDVKM. The CDR3 has 15 amino acids. The V gene lost 5 bases and the J gene lost 7 bases, with 20 bases spanning the gap. The CDR3 DNA reads as TGTGCCAGCAGTCAAACCGACATGGCCCCATCTGGCTACACCTTC. Protein product: CASSQTDMAPSGYTF.

This sequence joins TRBV6-1 and TRBJ2-7; tentatively, D is TRBD2 (6 bases). CDR1 is MNHNS, CDR2 SASEGT, per germline. V was pared by 4 bases and J by 2 bases, with 9 bases between. The CDR3 spans 13 residues. The CDR3 loop reads CASSVGTAYEQYF. The CDR3 DNA is TGTGCCAGCAGTGTCGGGACTGCCTACGAGCAGTACTTC.

V and J are TRBV4-3 and TRBJ2-3; TRBD1 aligns across 7 bases. Germline values: CDR1 LGHNA, CDR2 YSLEER. Trimming removed 5 bases from V and 0 bases from J; junction bases left unmatched: 20. This CDR3 contains 20 residues. The CDR3 bases are TGCGCCAGCAGCTCAAATTTTGGGACCCGAGGGGGCCTGAGCACAGATACGCAGTATTTT. This gives the protein CASSSNFGTRGGLSTDTQYF.

The V call is TRBV6-5, the J call TRBJ1-5, with a possible D match to TRBD1 (6 bases). V was cut by 6 bases and J by 6 bases, with 18 bases left in between. The length of the CDR3 is 15 residues. Per the germline V gene, CDR1 is MNHEY and CDR2 is SVGAGI. In nucleotides, the CDR3 is TGTGCCAGCAGCCCTACAGGGCTACCCGGTCAGCCCCAGCATTTT. Amino acids: CASSPTGLPGQPQHF.

V usage is TRBV7-3 and J usage is TRBJ2-5, with a weak D call TRBD2 (6 bases). CDR1 is SGHTA and CDR2 is FQGTGA in the germline V gene. V shed 5 bases and J shed 10 bases, with 17 bases lying between them. The CDR3 spans 13 residues. The CDR3 region is CASSPGGGLDQYF. CDR3 DNA: TGTGCCAGCAGCCCCGGGGGTGGTTTGGACCAGTACTTC.

The V gene is TRBV19, the J gene TRBJ2-3, with TRBD1 as a possible D gene (6 bases). With 5 bases removed from V and 4 bases from J, the gap between germline ends came to 13 bases. Germline-derived CDR1 and CDR2 are LNHDA and SQIVND (reference sequence). The CDR3 spans 14 residues. CDR3 protein: CASSSPRQADTQYF. The CDR3, as DNA: TGTGCCAGTAGTTCCCCGAGACAGGCAGATACGCAGTATTTT.

The chain has TRBV11-2 and TRBJ2-5; 8 bases are shared with TRBD1. V lost 5 bases and J lost 4; bases outside the gene matches: 6. CDR3 length: 14 residues. The germline V gene has CDR1 SGHAT and CDR2 FQNNGV. CDR3 protein: CASSPRTGRETQYF. The CDR3, as DNA: TGTGCCAGCAGCCCTCGGACAGGGCGAGAGACCCAGTACTTC. Filled out from reference TRBV11-2 and TRBJ2-5, the complete variable domain reads EAGVAQSPRYKIIEKRQSVAFWCNPISGHATLYWYQQILGQGPKLLIQFQNNGVVDDSQLPKDRFSAERLKGVDSTLKIQPAKLEDSAVYLCASSPRTGRETQYFGPGTRLLVL.

The chain couples TRBV15 to TRBJ2-7; TRBD2 aligns across 11 bases. CDR1 is LNHNV, CDR2 YYDKDF, per germline (reference sequence). The V and J ends lost 1 base and 2 bases, in that order; junction bases with no gene match: 7. The CDR3 has 17 amino acids. As DNA, the CDR3 is TGTGCCACCAGCAGAGCCCCCCCGACTAGCGGGGCCTACGAGCAGTACTTC. It yields the protein CATSRAPPTSGAYEQYF. Combining the CDR3 with reference TRBV15 and TRBJ2-7 gives the whole variable domain DAMVIQNPRYQVTQFGKPVTLSCSQTLNHNVMYWYQQKSSQAPKLLFHYYDKDFNNEADTPDNFQSRRPNTSFCFLDIRSPGLGDTAMYLCATSRAPPTSGAYEQYFGPGTRLTVT.

This chain uses TRBV18 with TRBJ1-2; D is undetermined. The CDR3 is 13 amino acids. The ends were cut back, 3 bases at V and 4 bases at J, with 9 bases in the middle. The germline gives CDR1 KGHSH, CDR2 LQKENI. The CDR3 DNA reads as TGTGCCAGCTCACCTATTAACTCCTATGGCTACACCTTC. Its protein product is CASSPINSYGYTF.

This chain uses TRBV7-2 with TRBJ2-3, with D possibly matching TRBD1 (6 bases). Trimming removed 1 base at V and 7 bases at J, with 18 bases between. This CDR3 is 16 amino acids long. Looked up from germline, CDR1 is SGHTA and CDR2 is FQGNSA. As DNA, the CDR3 is TGTGCCAGCAGCTTAGGGGGGACAAGGGGGACACATACGCAGTATTTT. Protein product: CASSLGGTRGTHTQYF.

This rearrangement joins TRBV6-1 to TRBJ1-2; D is unresolved. Between the trimmed V and J ends, which lost 5 bases and 0 bases, there was a span of 4 bases. Looked up from germline, CDR1 is MNHNS and CDR2 is SASEGT. The CDR3 is made up of 12 amino acids. CDR3 sequence reads: CASSQTNYGYTF. CDR3 sequence (DNA): TGTGCCAGCAGTCAGACTAACTATGGCTACACCTTC.

The V call is TRBV5-1, the J call TRBJ1-2; D call uncertain. Germline CDR1 is SGHRS and CDR2 is YFSETQ. Deletions cut 0 bases from V and 6 bases from J, with 9 bases between. This CDR3 region has 13 residues. The CDR3 loop is CASSLAASDGYTF. The CDR3 coding sequence is TGCGCCAGCAGCTTGGCCGCCAGCGATGGCTACACCTTC.

The rearrangement joins TRBV28 to TRBJ2-1; TRBD1 aligns across 7 bases. CDR1 is MDHEN and CDR2 is SYDVKM in the germline V gene. There are 15 residues in the CDR3. V shed 2 bases, J shed 2 bases, and the junction held 3 bases outside the gene matches. The CDR3 sequence is CASSLLGQAYNEQFF. CDR3 nucleotide sequence: TGTGCCAGCAGTTTACTAGGACAGGCCTACAATGAGCAGTTCTTC.

The chain recombines TRBV27 with TRBJ2-7; the D is unclear. The CDR3 length is 14 residues. The V and J ends lost 5 bases and 4 bases respectively, with 15 bases between them. In germline, CDR1 is MNHEY, CDR2 SMNVEV (reference sequence). CDR3 protein: CASSPRRVRYEQYF. The CDR3, as DNA: TGTGCCAGCAGTCCCCGCCGGGTACGGTACGAGCAGTACTTC.

The chain links TRBV27 to TRBJ2-5; D perhaps matches TRBD1 (6 bases). Per germline, CDR1 MNHEY and CDR2 SMNVEV (reference sequence). The CDR3 has 14 residues. Trimming left V 5 bases short and J 5 bases short, with 15 bases between. This chain's CDR3 is CASSPQQGRETQYF. The DNA of the CDR3 is TGTGCCAGCAGTCCCCAGCAGGGGCGGGAGACCCAGTACTTC.

J is TRBJ2-2 and V is TRBV13; 7 positions agree with TRBD1. The V segment lost 8 bases and the J segment 7 bases; nucleotides outside the gene matches: 10. Germline lookup yields CDR1 PRHDT and CDR2 FYEKMQ (reference sequence). The CDR3 contains 14 residues. CDR3: CASATGMGFGELFF. For the CDR3, the DNA is TGTGCCAGCGCGACAGGGATGGGGTTCGGGGAGCTGTTTTTT.

The chain uses TRBV29-1 and TRBJ2-1, with 7 nucleotides matching TRBD1. Unmatched junction bases numbered 9, after V lost 7 bases and J lost 3 bases. Germline-derived CDR1 and CDR2 are SQVTM and ANQGSEA. CDR3 length: 14 residues. CDR3 bases: TGCAGCGCCAGCCGGGACAGCGGCTACAATGAGCAGTTCTTC. Its protein is CSASRDSGYNEQFF.

This chain joins TRBV11-2 and TRBJ1-4; no clear D gene. Per the germline V gene, CDR1 is SGHAT and CDR2 is FQNNGV. Trimming pared 1 base from V and 3 bases from J, leaving 15 bases between. The CDR3 loop spans 17 amino acids. CDR3 in amino acids: CASSLGVWGSANEKLFF. DNA for the CDR3: TGTGCCAGCAGCTTAGGGGTTTGGGGTAGCGCTAATGAAAAACTGTTTTTT. The full variable domain, in which reference TRBV11-2 and TRBJ1-4 provide the parts outside the CDR3, is EAGVAQSPRYKIIEKRQSVAFWCNPISGHATLYWYQQILGQGPKLLIQFQNNGVVDDSQLPKDRFSAERLKGVDSTLKIQPAKLEDSAVYLCASSLGVWGSANEKLFFGSGTQLSVL.

This chain's CDR3 is CSAGTSAGEQFF. The CDR3 DNA reads as TGCAGCGCCGGGACTAGCGCTGGGGAGCAGTTCTTC. The chain employs TRBV29-1 and TRBJ2-1; TRBD2 matches 10 bases. Per the germline V gene, CDR1 is SQVTM and CDR2 is ANQGSEA. The V gene end was trimmed by 7 bases and the J gene end by 10 bases; junction bases not matched to a gene: 7. The CDR3 is made up of 12 amino acids.

V gene TRBV6-6 combines with J gene TRBJ1-1, with 7 positions matching TRBD1. The V segment lost 2 bases and the J segment 4 bases; nucleotides outside the gene matches: 4. The CDR3 has 14 amino acids. Germline V gene data show CDR1 as MNHNY and CDR2 as SVGAGI (reference sequence). CDR3 in amino acids: CASSYGAGGTEAFF. The CDR3 DNA reads as TGTGCCAGCAGTTACGGGGCAGGGGGCACTGAAGCTTTCTTT.

V is TRBV28 and J is TRBJ1-4; TRBD1 might be the D (5 bases). From germline, CDR1 is MDHEN and CDR2 SYDVKM. V lost 6 bases and J 4 bases, leaving 12 bases between the germline ends. This CDR3 region has 14 residues. The CDR3 sequence is CASSHRTLNEKLFF. CDR3 sequence (DNA): TGTGCCAGCAGCCACAGGACACTTAATGAAAAACTGTTTTTT.

The chain joins TRBV28 to TRBJ1-1; a weak D match, TRBD1 (5 bases). CDR1 MDHEN and CDR2 SYDVKM come from the germline V gene. The CDR3 sequence is 15 residues long. Trimming pared 1 base from V and 3 bases from J, leaving 12 bases between. The chain's CDR3 is CASSLLGLRDTEAFF. The DNA of the CDR3 is TGTGCCAGCAGTTTATTGGGGCTCCGGGACACTGAAGCTTTCTTT.

This sequence joins TRBV18 and TRBJ1-5; no clear D gene. The CDR3 contains 14 residues. From germline, CDR1 is KGHSH and CDR2 LQKENI. V shed 2 bases and J shed 4 bases, with 9 bases lying between them. The CDR3 DNA sequence: TGTGCCAGCTCACCAGACTACGGGAATCAGCCCCAGCATTTT. It is translated as CASSPDYGNQPQHF.